A selection of T cell receptor beta chains follows, all from one sample in a study of blood T cell repertoires in COVID-19. The data were produced by immunoSEQ multiplex PCR, yet TCRdb's version contains in-frame clones alone and is incomplete. The profile shows hundreds of thousands of clones, around 88% of them singletons. The sample consisted of peripheral blood. The receptor source for this set is a woman in her 70s with COVID-19, enrolled during active disease. Both conserved end residues are part of each CDR3. Each record gives: D gene, V gene, clone size, J gene, CDR3 protein, CDR3 DNA. D genes are given only for firm matches. Clone size is shown for a subset of rows, as once, few, many or a class of expanded clone.

.,TRBV10-1,.,TRBJ1-2,CASESRGYGYTF,TGCGCCAGCGAATCCAGGGGCTATGGCTACACCTTC
.,TRBV7-2,.,TRBJ1-1,CASSFWGDTEAFF,TGTGCCAGCAGCTTTTGGGGGGACACTGAAGCTTTCTTT
.,TRBV5-4,.,TRBJ1-3,CASSLDSGSGNTIYF,TGTGCCAGCAGCTTGGATAGTGGCTCTGGAAACACCATATATTTT
TRBD1,TRBV11-2,.,TRBJ1-1,CASSPTGQGNTEAFF,TGTGCCAGCAGCCCGACAGGACAGGGGAACACTGAAGCTTTCTTT
.,TRBV5-1,.,TRBJ2-1,CASSFGNEQFF,TGCGCCAGCAGCTTCGGCAATGAGCAGTTCTTC
TRBD1,TRBV24-1,.,TRBJ1-6,CATSDRGDSPLHF,TGTGCCACCTCCGACAGGGGTGACTCACCCCTCCACTTT
TRBD1,TRBV28,.,TRBJ1-3,CASSFRTGYSGNTIYF,TGTGCCAGCAGTTTCCGGACAGGGTACTCTGGAAACACCATATATTTT
.,TRBV3-1/TRBV3-2,.,TRBJ1-3,CASGPFTGNTIYF,TGTGCCAGCGGGCCATTCACTGGAAACACCATATATTTT
TRBD1,TRBV24-1,.,TRBJ1-3,CATSDLPGGKGGNTIYF,TGTGCCACCAGTGATCTCCCAGGGGGCAAAGGTGGAAACACCATATATTTT
.,TRBV28,.,TRBJ1-3,CASSSGFTGNTIYF,TGTGCCAGCAGTTCAGGGTTTACTGGAAACACCATATATTTT
TRBD1,TRBV5-1,.,TRBJ1-4,CASSWGTGGTNEKLFF,TGCGCCAGCAGCTGGGGGACAGGTGGGACTAATGAAAAACTGTTTTTT
TRBD1,TRBV11-2,.,TRBJ2-7,CASSYSGGISYEQYF,TGTGCCAGCAGCTACTCAGGGGGAATCTCCTACGAGCAGTACTTC
TRBD1,TRBV6-2/TRBV6-3,.,TRBJ1-2,CASSWTGGRYGYTF,TGTGCCAGCAGTTGGACAGGGGGCCGCTATGGCTACACCTTC
.,TRBV28,.,TRBJ1-6,CASSHRGGPLHF,TGTGCCAGCAGCCATCGGGGTGGGCCCCTCCACTTT
TRBD1,TRBV7-9,.,TRBJ1-1,CASSSDRVENTEAFF,TGTGCCAGCAGCTCCGACAGGGTGGAGAACACTGAAGCTTTCTTT
.,TRBV7-9,few,TRBJ1-2,CASSLAQAGSYGYTF,TGTGCCAGCAGCTTAGCGCAAGCAGGTTCCTATGGCTACACCTTC
TRBD1,TRBV5-1,.,TRBJ2-7,CASSSSPGTAHSYEQYF,TGCGCCAGCAGCTCGTCCCCCGGGACAGCCCATTCCTACGAGCAGTACTTC
.,TRBV10-1,.,TRBJ2-2,CASRDRLNTGELFF,TGCGCCAGCAGAGACAGGTTAAACACCGGGGAGCTGTTTTTT
.,TRBV30,few,TRBJ2-5,CAWSPGTSQYQETQYF,TGTGCCTGGAGTCCCGGGACTTCTCAGTACCAAGAGACCCAGTACTTC
.,TRBV3-1/TRBV3-2,.,TRBJ1-1,CASPQVYMNTEAFF,TGTGCCAGCCCGCAGGTTTACATGAACACTGAAGCTTTCTTT
TRBD2,TRBV4-1,.,TRBJ2-1,CASSQERSGGPNEQFF,TGCGCCAGCAGCCAAGAGCGCAGCGGGGGCCCTAATGAGCAGTTCTTC
.,TRBV11-3,few,TRBJ1-1,CASSLGGISNTEAFF,TGTGCCAGCAGCTTAGGCGGGATATCGAACACTGAAGCTTTCTTT
.,TRBV5-1,.,TRBJ1-1,CASSSQDSLNTEAFF,TGCGCCAGCAGCTCTCAAGACAGCCTGAACACTGAAGCTTTCTTT